These T cell receptor beta chains were read from a single sample in a study of CD8+CD57+ T cells in acquired aplastic anemia. TCRdb analysed the reads with MiXCR anew, one entry per CDR3 protein. The repertoire holds about 220,000 distinct CDR3 sequences, with 34% as singletons. The sequencing sample was made of sorted CD4+, CD8+, or CD8+CD57+ T cells (not recorded which) from PBMCs. All receptors derive from a human donor in good health, serving as a control. CDR3s include the opening cysteine and the closing phenylalanine or tryptophan. Each record gives: V gene, CDR3 length, J gene, D gene, clone size, CDR3 protein, CDR3 DNA. The D gene is left open where the match is weak. A clone size is listed for some rows: how often the clone was seen (once, few, many), or a class if it is expanded.

>TRBV3-1|13|TRBJ2-7|NA|few
CASSEAWGDEQYF
TGTGCCAGCAGCGAGGCATGGGGGGACGAGCAGTACTTC
>TRBV3-1|11|TRBJ2-7|NA|many
CASSQGYEQYF
TGTGCCAGCAGCCAGGGTTACGAGCAGTACTTC
>TRBV20-1|13|TRBJ2-5|NA|NA
CSAVSAGQETQYF
TGCAGTGCTGTCTCGGCGGGTCAAGAGACCCAGTACTTC
>TRBV10-2|16|TRBJ2-7|TRBD2|NA
CASSAGAGGTSYEQYF
TGTGCCAGCAGCGCTGGAGCGGGGGGGACTTCCTACGAGCAGTACTTC
>TRBV11-2|14|TRBJ2-7|NA|NA
CASSLATITYEQYF
TGTGCCAGCAGCTTGGCCACCATTACCTACGAGCAGTACTTC
>TRBV10-3|16|TRBJ2-2|NA|many
CAISAAGTANTGELFF
TGTGCCATCAGTGCGGCCGGGACTGCGAACACCGGGGAGCTGTTTTTT
>TRBV12-3/TRBV12-4|16|TRBJ1-1|NA|NA
CASSLGRESRNTEAFF
TGTGCCAGCAGTTTGGGCAGGGAAAGCCGGAACACTGAAGCTTTCTTT
>TRBV30|15|TRBJ1-2|TRBD1|few
CAWSTGLGPGGGYTF
TGTGCCTGGAGTACCGGACTGGGGCCAGGGGGTGGCTACACCTTC
>TRBV3-1|12|TRBJ2-7|NA|NA
CASSQDRGRKYF
TGTGCCAGCAGCCAAGATAGAGGCAGGAAGTACTTC
>TRBV15|15|TRBJ2-7|NA|few
CATSRDLGGSYEQYF
TGTGCCACCAGCAGAGATCTCGGGGGCTCATACGAGCAGTACTTC
>TRBV6-5|14|TRBJ1-1|NA|NA
CASSWGAGNTEAFF
TGTGCCAGCAGTTGGGGAGCGGGGAACACTGAAGCTTTCTTT
>TRBV19|14|TRBJ2-7|NA|many
CASGSGSGSYEQYF
TGTGCCAGCGGGTCGGGATCAGGCTCCTACGAGCAGTACTTC
>TRBV5-1|14|TRBJ1-1|NA|many
CASSLAPGNTEAFF
TGCGCCAGCAGCTTGGCGCCGGGGAACACTGAAGCTTTCTTT
>TRBV7-3|16|TRBJ2-7|NA|many
CASSLDGPLGSYEQYF
TGTGCCAGCAGCCTAGACGGACCTTTGGGCTCCTACGAGCAGTACTTC
>TRBV19|14|TRBJ2-7|NA|NA
CASSRRASQGEQYF
TGTGCCAGCAGTCGGCGAGCTAGCCAGGGCGAGCAGTACTTC
>TRBV20-1|16|TRBJ2-2|NA|NA
CSARSQDPRDTGELFF
TGCAGTGCTAGAAGCCAGGACCCGAGGGATACCGGGGAGCTGTTTTTT
>TRBV2|14|TRBJ2-6|NA|many
CASYTLSGANVLTF
TGTGCCAGCTACACCCTCTCTGGGGCCAACGTCCTGACTTTC
>TRBV29-1|13|TRBJ2-1|NA|NA
CSVEVQDGNEQFF
TGCAGCGTTGAAGTACAAGACGGGAATGAGCAGTTCTTC
>TRBV6-5|15|TRBJ1-1|NA|NA
CASSYSRWGGAEAFF
TGTGCCAGCAGTTACTCGAGGTGGGGAGGCGCTGAAGCTTTCTTT
>TRBV18|15|TRBJ1-6|TRBD1|few
CASSPQGQGYSPLHF
TGTGCCAGCTCACCACAGGGACAGGGCTATTCACCCCTCCACTTT
>TRBV2|15|TRBJ2-2|NA|many
CASSDQAAYTGELFF
TGTGCCAGCAGTGACCAGGCAGCTTACACCGGGGAGCTGTTTTTT
>TRBV9|15|TRBJ2-6|NA|few
CASSPWSSGANVLTF
TGTGCCAGCAGCCCCTGGAGCTCTGGGGCCAACGTCCTGACTTTC
>TRBV24-1|14|TRBJ2-1|NA|once
CATNDGSSYNEQFF
TGTGCCACCAACGACGGGAGCTCCTACAATGAGCAGTTCTTC
>TRBV5-1|10|TRBJ1-2|TRBD1|NA
CASRQGTGVF
TGCGCCAGCCGACAGGGGACAGGGGTCTTC
>TRBV2|11|TRBJ2-7|NA|few
CASSRDYEQYF
TGTGCCAGCAGTAGGGACTACGAGCAGTACTTC
>TRBV6-1|16|TRBJ1-4|NA|few
CASRLDASAPNEKLFF
TGTGCCAGCAGGTTGGACGCGAGTGCCCCTAATGAAAAACTGTTTTTT
>TRBV4-1|15|TRBJ2-1|TRBD1|NA
CASSQPRDRDHEQFF
TGCGCCAGCAGCCAACCCCGGGACAGGGACCATGAGCAGTTCTTC
>TRBV30|17|TRBJ2-7|NA|few
CAWSGRGRIFVRYEQYF
TGTGCCTGGAGTGGGAGGGGGCGCATCTTCGTACGGTACGAGCAGTACTTC
>TRBV2|14|TRBJ1-5|TRBD1|once
CASSVGTDNQPQHF
TGTGCCAGCAGTGTCGGGACAGACAATCAGCCCCAGCATTTT
>TRBV20-1|15|TRBJ1-2|TRBD1|many
CSARDGTGVNYGYTF
TGCAGTGCTAGAGACGGGACAGGGGTTAACTATGGCTACACCTTC
>TRBV20-1|14|TRBJ2-2|NA|few
CSAYGDSPTGELFF
TGCAGTGCCTACGGAGACAGCCCCACCGGGGAGCTGTTTTTT
>TRBV7-9|12|TRBJ1-2|NA|many
CASSLEGDGYTF
TGTGCCAGCAGCTTAGAGGGAGATGGCTACACCTTC
>TRBV3-1|17|TRBJ1-5|NA|many
CASSQSLGGGFFQPQHF
TGTGCCAGCAGCCAATCTCTTGGCGGGGGATTCTTTCAGCCCCAGCATTTT
>TRBV7-9|13|TRBJ1-3|NA|NA
CASRDTSGNTIYF
TGTGCCAGCAGGGATACCTCTGGAAACACCATATATTTT
>TRBV3-1|13|TRBJ1-2|NA|many
CASSQGAGRGYTF
TGTGCCAGCAGCCAAGGGGCAGGGAGAGGCTACACCTTC
>TRBV9|14|TRBJ2-1|NA|many
CASRSGYGVNEQFF
TGTGCCAGCCGGAGTGGGTACGGGGTCAATGAGCAGTTCTTC